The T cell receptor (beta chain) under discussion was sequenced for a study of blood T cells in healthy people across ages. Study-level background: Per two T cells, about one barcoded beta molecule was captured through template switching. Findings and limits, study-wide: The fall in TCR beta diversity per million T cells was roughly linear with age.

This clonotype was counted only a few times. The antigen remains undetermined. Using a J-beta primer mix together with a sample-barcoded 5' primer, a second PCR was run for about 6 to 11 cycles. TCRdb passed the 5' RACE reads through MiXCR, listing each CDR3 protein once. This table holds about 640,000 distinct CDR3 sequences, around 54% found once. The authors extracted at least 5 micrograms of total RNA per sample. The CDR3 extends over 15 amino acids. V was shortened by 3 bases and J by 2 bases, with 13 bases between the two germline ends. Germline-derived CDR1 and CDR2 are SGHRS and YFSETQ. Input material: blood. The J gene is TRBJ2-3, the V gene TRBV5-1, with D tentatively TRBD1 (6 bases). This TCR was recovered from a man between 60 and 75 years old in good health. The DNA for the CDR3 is TGCGCCAGCAGCTCAACAGGGCTAGCCACAGATACGCAGTATTTT. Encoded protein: CASSSTGLATDTQYF.